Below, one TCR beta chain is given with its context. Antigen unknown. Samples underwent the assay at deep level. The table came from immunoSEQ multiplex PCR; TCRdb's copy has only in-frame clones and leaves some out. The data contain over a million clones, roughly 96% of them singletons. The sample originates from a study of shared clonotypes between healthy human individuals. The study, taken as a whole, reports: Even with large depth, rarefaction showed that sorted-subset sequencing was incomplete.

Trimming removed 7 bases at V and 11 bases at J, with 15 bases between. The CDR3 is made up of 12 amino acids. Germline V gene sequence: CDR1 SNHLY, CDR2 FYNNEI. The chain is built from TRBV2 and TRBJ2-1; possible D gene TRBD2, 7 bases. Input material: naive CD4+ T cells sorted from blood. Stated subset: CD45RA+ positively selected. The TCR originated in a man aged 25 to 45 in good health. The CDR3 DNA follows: TGTGCCAGCACCAAGGGGCGGGGGCAGCAGTTCTTC. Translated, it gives CASTKGRGQQFF.